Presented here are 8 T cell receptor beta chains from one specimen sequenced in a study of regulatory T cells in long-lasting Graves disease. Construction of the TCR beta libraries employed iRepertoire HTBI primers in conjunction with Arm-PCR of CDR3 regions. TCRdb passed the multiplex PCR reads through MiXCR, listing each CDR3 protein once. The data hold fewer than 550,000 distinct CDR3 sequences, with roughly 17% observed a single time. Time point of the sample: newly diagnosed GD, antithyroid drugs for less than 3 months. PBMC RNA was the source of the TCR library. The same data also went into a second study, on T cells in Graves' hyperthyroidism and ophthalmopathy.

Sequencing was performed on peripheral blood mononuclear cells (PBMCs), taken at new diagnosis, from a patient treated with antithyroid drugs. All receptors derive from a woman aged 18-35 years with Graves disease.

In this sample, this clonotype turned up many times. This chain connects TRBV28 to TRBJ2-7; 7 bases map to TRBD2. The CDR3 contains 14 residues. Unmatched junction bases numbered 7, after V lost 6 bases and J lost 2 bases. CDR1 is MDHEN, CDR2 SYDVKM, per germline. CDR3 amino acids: CASRFSGIPYEQYF. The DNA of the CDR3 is TGTGCCAGCAGATTCAGCGGGATTCCCTACGAGCAGTACTTC.

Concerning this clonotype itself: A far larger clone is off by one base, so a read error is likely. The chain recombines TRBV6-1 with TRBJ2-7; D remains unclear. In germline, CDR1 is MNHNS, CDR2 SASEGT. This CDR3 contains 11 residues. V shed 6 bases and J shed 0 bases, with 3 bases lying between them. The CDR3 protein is CASRLSYEQYF. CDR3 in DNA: TGTGCCAGCAGGCTCTCCTACGAGCAGTACTTC.

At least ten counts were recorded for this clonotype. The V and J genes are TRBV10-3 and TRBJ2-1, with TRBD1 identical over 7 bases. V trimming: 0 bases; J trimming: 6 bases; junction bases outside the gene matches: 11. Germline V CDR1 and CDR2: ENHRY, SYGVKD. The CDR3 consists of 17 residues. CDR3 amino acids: CAISESHTGTETNEQFF. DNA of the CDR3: TGTGCCATCAGTGAGTCGCATACCGGGACAGAGACCAATGAGCAGTTCTTC.

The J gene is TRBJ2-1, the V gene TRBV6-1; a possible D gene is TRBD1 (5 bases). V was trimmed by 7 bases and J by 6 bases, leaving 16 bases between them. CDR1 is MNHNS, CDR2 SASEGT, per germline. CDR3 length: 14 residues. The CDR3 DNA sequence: TGTGCCAGCACCCCCTTAGGGGTCGGCAATGAGCAGTTCTTC. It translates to CASTPLGVGNEQFF.

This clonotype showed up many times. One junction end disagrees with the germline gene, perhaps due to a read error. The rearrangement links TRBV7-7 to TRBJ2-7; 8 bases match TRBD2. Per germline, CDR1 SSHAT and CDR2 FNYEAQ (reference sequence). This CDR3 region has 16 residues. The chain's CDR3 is CASSPTDSSGRGEQYF. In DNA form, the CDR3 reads TGTGCTAGCAGCCCGACAGATTCCAGCGGGAGAGGAGAGCAGTACTTC.

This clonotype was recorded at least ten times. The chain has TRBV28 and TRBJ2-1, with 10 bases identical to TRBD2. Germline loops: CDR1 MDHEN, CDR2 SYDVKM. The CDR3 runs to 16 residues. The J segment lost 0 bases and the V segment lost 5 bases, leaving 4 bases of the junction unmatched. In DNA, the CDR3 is TGTGCCAGCAGTGTCAGACTAGCGGGCTCCTACAATGAGCAGTTCTTC. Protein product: CASSVRLAGSYNEQFF.

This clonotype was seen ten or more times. The chain's CDR3 is CASSSYSRDTQYF. DNA of the CDR3: TGTGCCAGCAGTTCTTACTCCAGAGATACGCAGTATTTT. J is TRBJ2-3 and V is TRBV28; D is ambiguous. CDR1 and CDR2 (germline): MDHEN, SYDVKM. The V end was cut by 4 bases, the J end by 5 bases, with 10 bases between. CDR3 length: 13 residues. The entire variable domain, with the rest obtained from reference TRBV28 and TRBJ2-3, is as follows: DVKVTQSSRYLVKRTGEKVFLECVQDMDHENMFWYRQDPGLGLRLIYFSYDVKMKEKGDIPEGYSVSREKKERFSLILESASTNQTSMYLCASSSYSRDTQYFGPGTRLTVL.

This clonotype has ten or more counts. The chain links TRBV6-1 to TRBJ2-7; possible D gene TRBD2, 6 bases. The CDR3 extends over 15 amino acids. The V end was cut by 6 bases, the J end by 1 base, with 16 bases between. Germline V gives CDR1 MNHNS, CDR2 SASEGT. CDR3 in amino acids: CASRMVAVMSYEQYF. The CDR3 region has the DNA TGTGCCAGCAGGATGGTAGCGGTTATGTCCTACGAGCAGTACTTC.